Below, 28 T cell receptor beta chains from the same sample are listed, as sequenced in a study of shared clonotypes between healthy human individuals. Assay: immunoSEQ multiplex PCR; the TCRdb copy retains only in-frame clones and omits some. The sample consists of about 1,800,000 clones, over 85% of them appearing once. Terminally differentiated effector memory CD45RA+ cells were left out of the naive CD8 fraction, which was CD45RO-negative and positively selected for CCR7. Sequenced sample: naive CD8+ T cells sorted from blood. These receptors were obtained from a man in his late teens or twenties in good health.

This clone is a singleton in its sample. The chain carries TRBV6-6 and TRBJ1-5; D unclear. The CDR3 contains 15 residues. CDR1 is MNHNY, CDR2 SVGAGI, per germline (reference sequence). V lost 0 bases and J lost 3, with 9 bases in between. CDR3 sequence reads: CASSYSLGNNQPQHF. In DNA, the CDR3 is TGTGCCAGCAGTTACTCTCTGGGTAACAATCAGCCCCAGCATTTT.

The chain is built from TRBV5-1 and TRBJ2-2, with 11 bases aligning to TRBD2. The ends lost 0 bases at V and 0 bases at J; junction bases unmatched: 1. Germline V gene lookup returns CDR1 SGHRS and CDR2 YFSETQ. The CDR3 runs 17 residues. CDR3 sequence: CASSLELAGANTGELFF. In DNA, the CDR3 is TGCGCCAGCAGCTTGGAACTAGCGGGGGCGAACACCGGGGAGCTGTTTTTT.

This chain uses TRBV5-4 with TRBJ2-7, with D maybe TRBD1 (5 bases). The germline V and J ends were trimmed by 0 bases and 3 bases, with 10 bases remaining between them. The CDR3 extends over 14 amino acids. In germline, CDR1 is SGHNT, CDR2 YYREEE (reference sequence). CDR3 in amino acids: CASSLEGTGYEQYF. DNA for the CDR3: TGTGCCAGCAGCTTGGAGGGCACAGGCTACGAGCAGTACTTC.

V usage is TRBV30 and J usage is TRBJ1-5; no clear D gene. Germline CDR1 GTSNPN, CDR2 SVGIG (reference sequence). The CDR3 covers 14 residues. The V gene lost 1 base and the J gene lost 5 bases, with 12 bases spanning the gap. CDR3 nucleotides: TGTGCCTGGAGTGGAACAAGTACCGATCAGCCCCAGCATTTT. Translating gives CAWSGTSTDQPQHF.

CDR3 in DNA: TGTGCCAGCAGCTTACCAGGGGATGGCTACACCTTC. It codes for CASSLPGDGYTF. The chain combines TRBV7-3 with TRBJ1-2, with D possibly matching TRBD1 (6 bases). This CDR3 has 12 amino acids. The germline gives CDR1 SGHTA, CDR2 FQGTGA. Deletions cut 2 bases from V and 6 bases from J, with 7 bases between.

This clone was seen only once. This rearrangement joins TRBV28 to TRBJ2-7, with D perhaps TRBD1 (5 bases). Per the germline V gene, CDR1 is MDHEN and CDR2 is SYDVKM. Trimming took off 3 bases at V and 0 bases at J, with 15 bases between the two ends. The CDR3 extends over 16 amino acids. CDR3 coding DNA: TGTGCCAGCAGTTTCTCAGGGCAGCCCGCCTCCTACGAGCAGTACTTC. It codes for CASSFSGQPASYEQYF. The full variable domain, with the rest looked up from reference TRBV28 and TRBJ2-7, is DVKVTQSSRYLVKRTGEKVFLECVQDMDHENMFWYRQDPGLGLRLIYFSYDVKMKEKGDIPEGYSVSREKKERFSLILESASTNQTSMYLCASSFSGQPASYEQYFGPGTRLTVT.

CDR3 nucleotide sequence: TGCGCCAGCAGCCAGGGACAGGGCCTTGAGACCCAGTACTTC. Translating gives CASSQGQGLETQYF. The chain links TRBV5-1 to TRBJ2-5; 9 bases fit TRBD1. Per the germline V gene, CDR1 is SGHRS and CDR2 is YFSETQ. CDR3 size: 14 residues. V dropped 4 bases and J dropped 5; count of bases not matched to a gene: 6.

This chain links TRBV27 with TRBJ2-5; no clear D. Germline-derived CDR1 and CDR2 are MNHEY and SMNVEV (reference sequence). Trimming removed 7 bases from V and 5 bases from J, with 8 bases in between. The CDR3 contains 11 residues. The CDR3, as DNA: TGTGCCAGCACCCACGGGGAGACCCAGTACTTC. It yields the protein CASTHGETQYF.

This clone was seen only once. For the CDR3, the DNA is TGTGCCAGCAGCTTTCTGACTAGCGGGAATAATGAGCAGTTCTTC. It is translated as CASSFLTSGNNEQFF. The chain carries TRBV7-9 and TRBJ2-1; 11 bases are a match to TRBD2. This CDR3 comprises 15 residues. V shed 3 bases, J shed 7 bases, and the junction held 5 bases outside the gene matches. Germline CDR1 SEHNR, CDR2 FQNEAQ (reference sequence).

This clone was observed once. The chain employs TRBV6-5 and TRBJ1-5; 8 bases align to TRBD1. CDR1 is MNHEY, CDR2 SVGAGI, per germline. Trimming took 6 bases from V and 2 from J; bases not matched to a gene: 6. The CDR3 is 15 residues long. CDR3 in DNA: TGTGCCAGCAGGCTGGACAGGGTAGGCAATCAGCCCCAGCATTTT. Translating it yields CASRLDRVGNQPQHF.

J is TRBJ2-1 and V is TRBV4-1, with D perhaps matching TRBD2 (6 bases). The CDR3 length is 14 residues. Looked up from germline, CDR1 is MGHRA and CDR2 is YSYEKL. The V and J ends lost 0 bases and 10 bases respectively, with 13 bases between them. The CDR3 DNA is TGCGCCAGCAGCCAAGAACGTGCGGCGGGAGAGCAGTTCTTC. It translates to CASSQERAAGEQFF.

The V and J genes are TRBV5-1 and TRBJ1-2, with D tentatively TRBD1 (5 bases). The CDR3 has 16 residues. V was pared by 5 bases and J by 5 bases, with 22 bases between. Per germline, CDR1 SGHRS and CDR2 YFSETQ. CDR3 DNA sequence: TGCGCCAGCAGGTCAGGGACCTCCACTGAGGAGTATGGCTACACCTTC. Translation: CASRSGTSTEEYGYTF.

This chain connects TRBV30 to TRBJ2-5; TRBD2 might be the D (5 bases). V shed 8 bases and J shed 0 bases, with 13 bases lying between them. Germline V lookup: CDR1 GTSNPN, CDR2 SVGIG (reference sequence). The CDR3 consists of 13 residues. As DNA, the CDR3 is TGTGCCGGGTTATGGGGAGACCAAGAGACCCAGTACTTC. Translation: CAGLWGDQETQYF.

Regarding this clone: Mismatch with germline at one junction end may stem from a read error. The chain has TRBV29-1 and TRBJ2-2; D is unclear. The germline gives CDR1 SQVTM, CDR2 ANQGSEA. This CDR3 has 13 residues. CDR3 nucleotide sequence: TGCAGCGCTGAATGGGGGAACACCGGGGAGCTGTTTTTT. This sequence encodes CSAEWGNTGELFF.

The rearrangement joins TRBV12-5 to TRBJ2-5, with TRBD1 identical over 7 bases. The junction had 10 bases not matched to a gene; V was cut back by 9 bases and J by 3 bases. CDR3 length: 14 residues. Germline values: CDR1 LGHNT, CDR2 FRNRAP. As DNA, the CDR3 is TGTGCTAGCCGATTTTCCGGGACAGAAGAGACCCAGTACTTC. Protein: CASRFSGTEETQYF. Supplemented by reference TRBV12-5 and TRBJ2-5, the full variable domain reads DARVTQTPRHKVTEMGQEVTMRCQPILGHNTVFWYRQTMMQGLELLAYFRNRAPLDDSGMPKDRFSAEMPDATLATLKIQPSEPRDSAVYFCASRFSGTEETQYFGPGTRLLVL.

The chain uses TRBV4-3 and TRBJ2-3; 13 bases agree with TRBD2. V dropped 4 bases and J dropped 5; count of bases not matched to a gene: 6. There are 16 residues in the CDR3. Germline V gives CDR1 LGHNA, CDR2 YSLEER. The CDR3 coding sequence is TGCGCCAGCAGCCCGGGACTAGCGGGAAAAGAAGATACGCAGTATTTT. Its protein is CASSPGLAGKEDTQYF.

The CDR3 DNA is TGTGCCAGCAGTGTGGGGGGGCGGGAGACCCAGTACTTC. It specifies CASSVGGRETQYF. The chain has TRBV6-1 and TRBJ2-5; maybe TRBD2 (7 bases). Germline V gives CDR1 MNHNS, CDR2 SASEGT. This CDR3 has 13 amino acids. V was clipped by 4 bases and J by 5 bases, with 11 bases between them.

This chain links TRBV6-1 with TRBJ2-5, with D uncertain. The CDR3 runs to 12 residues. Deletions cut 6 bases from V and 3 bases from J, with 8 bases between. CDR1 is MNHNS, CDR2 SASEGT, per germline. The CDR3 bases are TGTGCCAGCAGATCTTGGGAAGAGACCCAGTACTTC. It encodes CASRSWEETQYF.

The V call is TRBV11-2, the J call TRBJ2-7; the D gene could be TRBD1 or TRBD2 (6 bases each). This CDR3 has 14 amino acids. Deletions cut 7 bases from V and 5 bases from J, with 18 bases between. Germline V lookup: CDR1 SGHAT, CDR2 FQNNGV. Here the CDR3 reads CASTFGGPKDEQYF. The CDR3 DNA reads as TGTGCCAGCACCTTCGGGGGCCCGAAAGACGAGCAGTACTTC.

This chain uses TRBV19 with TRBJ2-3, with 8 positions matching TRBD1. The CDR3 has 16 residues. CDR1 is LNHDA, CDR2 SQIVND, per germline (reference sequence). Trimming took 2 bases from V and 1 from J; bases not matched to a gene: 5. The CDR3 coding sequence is TGTGCCAGTAGTATACTCGGGACAGGTGGCACAGATACGCAGTATTTT. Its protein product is CASSILGTGGTDTQYF.

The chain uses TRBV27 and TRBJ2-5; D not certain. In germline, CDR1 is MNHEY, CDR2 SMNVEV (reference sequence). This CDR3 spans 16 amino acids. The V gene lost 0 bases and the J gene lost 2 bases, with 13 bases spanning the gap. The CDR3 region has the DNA TGTGCCAGCAGTTTATCGTTCTGGGGTGGGCAAGAGACCCAGTACTTC. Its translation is CASSLSFWGGQETQYF.

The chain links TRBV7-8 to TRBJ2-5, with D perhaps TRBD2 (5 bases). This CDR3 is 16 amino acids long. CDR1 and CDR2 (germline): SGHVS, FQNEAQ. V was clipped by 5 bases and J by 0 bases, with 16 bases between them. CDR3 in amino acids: CASSPNRGTYQETQYF. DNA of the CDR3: TGTGCCAGCAGCCCAAACCGGGGAACGTACCAAGAGACCCAGTACTTC.

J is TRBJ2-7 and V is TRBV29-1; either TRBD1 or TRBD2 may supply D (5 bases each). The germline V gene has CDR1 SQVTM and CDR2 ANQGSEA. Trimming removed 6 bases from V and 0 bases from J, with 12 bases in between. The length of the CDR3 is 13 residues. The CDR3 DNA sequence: TGCAGCGTGGGGGACCCGGGCTCCTACGAGCAGTACTTC. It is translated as CSVGDPGSYEQYF.

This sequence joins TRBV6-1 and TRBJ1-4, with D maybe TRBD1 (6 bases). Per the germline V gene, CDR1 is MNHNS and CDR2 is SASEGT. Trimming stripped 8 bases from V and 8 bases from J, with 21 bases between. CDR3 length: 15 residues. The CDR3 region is CASGGAGVYLEKLFF. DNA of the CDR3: TGTGCCAGCGGGGGGGCCGGGGTTTATTTGGAAAAACTGTTTTTT.

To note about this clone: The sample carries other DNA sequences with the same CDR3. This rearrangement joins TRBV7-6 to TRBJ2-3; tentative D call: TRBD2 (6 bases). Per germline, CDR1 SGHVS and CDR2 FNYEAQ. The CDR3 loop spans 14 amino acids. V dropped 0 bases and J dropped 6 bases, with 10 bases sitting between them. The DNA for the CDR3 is TGTGCCAGCAGCTTAGCGGGAGGATCGGATACGCAGTATTTT. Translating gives CASSLAGGSDTQYF.

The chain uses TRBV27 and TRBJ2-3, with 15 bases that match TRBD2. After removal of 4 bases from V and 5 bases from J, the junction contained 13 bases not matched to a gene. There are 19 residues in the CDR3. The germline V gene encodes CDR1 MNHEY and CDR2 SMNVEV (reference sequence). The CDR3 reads CASSSAWSGLAGGGDTQYF. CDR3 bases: TGTGCCAGCAGTTCGGCCTGGTCGGGACTAGCGGGGGGCGGAGATACGCAGTATTTT.

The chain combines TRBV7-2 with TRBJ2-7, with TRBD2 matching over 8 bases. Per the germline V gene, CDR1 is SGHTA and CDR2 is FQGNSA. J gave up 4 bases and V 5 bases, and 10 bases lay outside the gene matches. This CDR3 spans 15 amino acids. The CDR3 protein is CASSPGAGGVYEQYF. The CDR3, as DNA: TGTGCCAGCAGCCCCGGGGCGGGAGGAGTTTACGAGCAGTACTTC.

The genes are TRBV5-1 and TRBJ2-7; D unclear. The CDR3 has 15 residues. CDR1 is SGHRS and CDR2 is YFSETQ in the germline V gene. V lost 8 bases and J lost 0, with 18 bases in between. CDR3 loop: CASSFGRSISYEQYF. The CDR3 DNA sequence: TGCGCCAGTTCTTTTGGACGGTCTATCTCCTACGAGCAGTACTTC. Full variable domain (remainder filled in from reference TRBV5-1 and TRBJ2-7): KAGVTQTPRYLIKTRGQQVTLSCSPISGHRSVSWYQQTPGQGLQFLFEYFSETQRNKGNFPGRFSGRQFSNSRSEMNVSTLELGDSALYLCASSFGRSISYEQYFGPGTRLTVT.